This entry features one TCR beta chain sequence. CDR1 is SEHNR, CDR2 FQNEAQ, per germline (reference sequence). The CDR3 has 17 amino acids. The ends were cut back, 5 bases at V and 4 bases at J, with 21 bases in the middle. Sequencing used immunoSEQ multiplex PCR; TCRdb keeps in-frame clones, though not all of them. The sample carries 80,000 or so clones, approximately 95% recorded once. These data come from a study of T cell changes during pregnancy in multiple sclerosis. Material: peripheral blood, obtained in the second trimester of pregnancy. The rearrangement links TRBV7-9 to TRBJ1-5; no clear D gene. This clonotype was sampled from a female donor in good health, enrolled as a control in a pregnancy study. CDR3 protein: CASSLGGNSQPNQPQHF. The CDR3 DNA is TGTGCCAGCAGCCTGGGAGGGAACTCTCAACCGAATCAGCCCCAGCATTTT. Looking up the rest from reference TRBV7-9 and TRBJ1-5 gives the full variable domain: DTGVSQNPRHKITKRGQNVTFRCDPISEHNRLYWYRQTLGQGPEFLTYFQNEAQLEKSRLLSDRFSAERPKGSFSTLEIQRTEQGDSAMYLCASSLGGNSQPNQPQHFGDGTRLSIL.